The 17 T cell receptor beta chains in this list originate from one sample, sequenced in a study of T cells after posttransplantation cyclophosphamide. Treatment was busulfan-fludarabine conditioning, a marrow graft, and cyclophosphamide on days +3 and +4. Here immunoSEQ multiplex PCR was the method, and the copy in TCRdb shows in-frame clones only, minus some. This table holds 20,000 to 25,000 clones, around 85% found once. The sequencing used PBMCs, collected after allogeneic stem cell transplant with posttransplant cyclophosphamide. Receptors originate from a female patient between 30 and 40 years old who received an allogeneic stem cell transplant from an unrelated donor, was CMV-positive, and had no GVHD. Some T cells may be transferred from the graft donor.

V and J are TRBV15 and TRBJ2-2, with a possible D match to TRBD2 (6 bases). The V end was cut by 5 bases, the J end by 1 base, with 14 bases between. This CDR3 spans 16 amino acids. Per germline, CDR1 LNHNV and CDR2 YYDKDF (reference sequence). The CDR3 sequence is CATSSEGGKNTGELFF. DNA of the CDR3: TGTGCCACCAGCTCAGAAGGCGGGAAGAACACCGGGGAGCTGTTTTTT.

This chain connects TRBV7-9 to TRBJ2-4, with 7 bases matching TRBD2. Germline V gives CDR1 SEHNR, CDR2 FQNEAQ (reference sequence). V lost 5 bases, J lost 5 bases, and 6 bases stayed unmatched. The CDR3 spans 14 residues. The CDR3 nucleotides read TGTGCCAGCAGCGCCCCGGGAGGAGAAAACATTCAGTACTTC. As protein: CASSAPGGENIQYF.

V and J are TRBV2 and TRBJ2-3, with D possibly being TRBD2 (6 bases). The CDR3 has 13 amino acids. Germline assignment: CDR1 SNHLY and CDR2 FYNNEI. Trimming shortened V by 6 bases and J by 2 bases, and 9 bases separated the two germline ends. Written as DNA, the CDR3 is TGTGCCAGCAGGTGGACTACCACAGATACGCAGTATTTT. This codes for CASRWTTTDTQYF.

The chain employs TRBV11-2 and TRBJ2-1, with D unresolved. Germline-derived CDR1 and CDR2 are SGHAT and FQNNGV. V was pared by 5 bases and J by 10 bases, with 12 bases between. The CDR3 is made up of 12 amino acids. The chain's CDR3 is CASSRWSTEQFF. In DNA, the CDR3 is TGTGCCAGCAGCCGCTGGTCTACCGAGCAGTTCTTC.

CDR3: CASSDPGQGLYEQYF. CDR3 DNA sequence: TGTGCCAGCAGTGATCCGGGACAGGGGCTCTACGAGCAGTACTTC. The chain joins TRBV2 to TRBJ2-7; 10 bases are a match to TRBD1. Germline V lookup: CDR1 SNHLY, CDR2 FYNNEI. With 3 bases clipped from V and 3 bases from J, the junction kept 5 bases outside the gene matches. This CDR3 is 15 amino acids long.

The chain recombines TRBV28 with TRBJ1-4; 7 bases line up with TRBD1. Germline-derived CDR1 and CDR2 are MDHEN and SYDVKM. This CDR3 is 14 amino acids long. The V gene end was trimmed by 5 bases and the J gene end by 11 bases; junction bases not matched to a gene: 11. This chain's CDR3 is CASSRQGSFEKLFF. The CDR3 DNA follows: TGTGCCAGCAGTCGACAGGGTAGTTTTGAGAAACTGTTTTTT. The complete variable domain, with remaining parts taken from reference TRBV28 and TRBJ1-4, reads DVKVTQSSRYLVKRTGEKVFLECVQDMDHENMFWYRQDPGLGLRLIYFSYDVKMKEKGDIPEGYSVSREKKERFSLILESASTNQTSMYLCASSRQGSFEKLFFGSGTQLSVL.

V and J are TRBV5-1 and TRBJ2-5, with D possibly TRBD2 on 6 matching bases. Trimming took 4 bases from V and 1 from J, leaving 14 bases between them. The germline gives CDR1 SGHRS, CDR2 YFSETQ. The CDR3 sequence is 15 residues long. The DNA of the CDR3 is TGCGCCAGCAGCCTCGCGGGGAGTATCCAAGAGACCCAGTACTTC. Amino acid sequence: CASSLAGSIQETQYF.

V and J are TRBV10-3 and TRBJ1-2, with 7 bases fitting TRBD1. V lost 5 bases and J lost 2; bases outside the gene matches: 14. Germline V gene sequence: CDR1 ENHRY, CDR2 SYGVKD. The CDR3 loop spans 17 amino acids. The chain's CDR3 is CAISKEDPTGTNYGYTF. DNA for the CDR3: TGTGCCATCAGTAAAGAGGACCCGACAGGGACCAACTATGGCTACACCTTC.

This clone was recorded once. The chain carries TRBV29-1 and TRBJ1-2, with TRBD1 identical over 12 bases. Germline V gives CDR1 SQVTM, CDR2 ANQGSEA. The V segment lost 0 bases and the J segment 7 bases; nucleotides outside the gene matches: 15. The CDR3 covers 18 residues. The chain's CDR3 is CSVEDAPGTGGSQGGYTF. The CDR3 nucleotides read TGCAGCGTTGAAGACGCACCCGGGACAGGGGGCTCTCAGGGTGGCTACACCTTC.

This rearrangement joins TRBV27 to TRBJ2-6; 12 nucleotides line up with TRBD1. CDR3 length: 18 amino acids. Germline lookup yields CDR1 MNHEY and CDR2 SMNVEV (reference sequence). The V gene end was trimmed by 3 bases and the J gene end by 1 base; junction bases not matched to a gene: 4. This CDR3 is CASSFRGQGASGANVLTF. In DNA form, the CDR3 reads TGTGCCAGCAGTTTTAGGGGACAGGGGGCTTCTGGGGCCAACGTCCTGACTTTC. The variable domain in full, completed from reference TRBV27 and TRBJ2-6, reads EAQVTQNPRYLITVTGKKLTVTCSQNMNHEYMSWYRQDPGLGLRQIYYSMNVEVTDKGDVPEGYKVSRKEKRNFPLILESPSPNQTSLYFCASSFRGQGASGANVLTFGAGSRLTVL.

This chain connects TRBV5-6 to TRBJ2-1, with 9 bases fitting TRBD1. Germline CDR1 SGHDT, CDR2 YYEEEE. Unmatched junction bases numbered 10, after V lost 4 bases and J lost 5 bases. The CDR3 covers 16 residues. CDR3 in DNA: TGTGCCAGCAGCGTTGCCGGGACAGGGTCTGACAATGAGCAGTTCTTC. It codes for CASSVAGTGSDNEQFF.

This clone was counted a few times. V is TRBV28 and J is TRBJ1-5, with a weak D call TRBD1 (6 bases). Per germline, CDR1 MDHEN and CDR2 SYDVKM. Trimming took off 2 bases at V and 2 bases at J, with 10 bases between the two ends. There are 15 residues in the CDR3. The CDR3 reads CASSLGGRGNQPQHF. CDR3 nucleotides: TGTGCCAGCAGTTTAGGGGGCAGGGGCAATCAGCCCCAGCATTTT.

V is TRBV7-3 and J is TRBJ2-3; TRBD2 might be the D (5 bases). Germline V gene sequence: CDR1 SGHTA, CDR2 FQGTGA. This CDR3 has 14 amino acids. V gave up 5 bases and J gave up 2 bases, with 11 bases separating them. CDR3: CASSQGLDTDTQYF. CDR3 coding DNA: TGTGCCAGCAGCCAAGGACTCGACACAGATACGCAGTATTTT.

The chain carries TRBV7-2 and TRBJ1-4; D gene uncertain. Germline values: CDR1 SGHTA, CDR2 FQGNSA. This CDR3 comprises 16 residues. The V and J ends lost 5 bases and 3 bases respectively, with 16 bases between them. CDR3 DNA sequence: TGTGCCAGCAGCCCCCATTCCCCAGTTTCTAATGAAAAACTGTTTTTT. The encoded protein is CASSPHSPVSNEKLFF.

V usage is TRBV5-1 and J usage is TRBJ2-3; no firm D call. Trimming removed 5 bases from V and 5 bases from J, with 6 bases in between. This CDR3 has 11 amino acids. The germline CDR1 and CDR2 sequences are SGHRS and YFSETQ. For the CDR3, the DNA is TGCGCCAGCAGTCGAGGAGATACGCAGTATTTT. Its translation is CASSRGDTQYF.

The chain combines TRBV27 with TRBJ2-7; 9 bases align to TRBD2. Trimming at V came to 2 bases and at J to 2 bases, leaving 1 base not matched to a gene. The CDR3 consists of 14 residues. CDR1 is MNHEY, CDR2 SMNVEV, per germline (reference sequence). CDR3 sequence (DNA): TGTGCCAGCAGTTTAGTAGCGGGGGCCTACGAGCAGTACTTC. This encodes CASSLVAGAYEQYF.

There are a few counts of this clone. The gene calls are TRBV5-1 and TRBJ2-2; 7 bases map to TRBD2. Germline V gene sequence: CDR1 SGHRS, CDR2 YFSETQ. The CDR3 spans 15 residues. Germline trimming cut 1 base from V and 5 bases from J; bases unmatched to any gene: 5. The CDR3 sequence is CASSLIWGGTGELFF. In DNA form, the CDR3 reads TGCGCCAGCAGCTTGATATGGGGAGGGACCGGGGAGCTGTTTTTT.